These 20 T cell receptor beta chains came from one sample sequenced in a study of blood T cell repertoires in COVID-19. Method: immunoSEQ multiplex PCR; TCRdb's copy keeps in-frame clones and lacks some. The data show tens of thousands of clones, with about 83% seen just once and around 7.1% held by the top ten. The sample consisted of peripheral blood. Receptor source: a woman in her fifties or sixties with COVID-19, enrolled during active disease.

The J gene is TRBJ1-2, the V gene TRBV30; tentatively, D is TRBD1 (6 bases). CDR3 length equals 11 residues. Deletions cut 4 bases from V and 6 bases from J, with 9 bases between. Per the germline V gene, CDR1 is GTSNPN and CDR2 is SVGIG (reference sequence). The CDR3 coding sequence is TGTGCCTGGAACAGGGATCATGGCTACACCTTC. Translation: CAWNRDHGYTF.

This clone has just a few counts. The chain carries TRBV19 and TRBJ1-5, with 9 bases matching TRBD1. Germline CDR1 reads LNHDA; CDR2 reads SQIVND (reference sequence). V lost 6 bases to trimming and J lost 6 bases; unmatched junction nucleotides: 9. The CDR3 has 15 amino acids. CDR3 residues: CASRLSGQGSQPQHF. The CDR3 bases are TGTGCCAGTAGGCTCTCCGGACAGGGGAGTCAGCCCCAGCATTTT.

The chain is built from TRBV11-2 and TRBJ2-2, with D tentatively TRBD2 (6 bases). This CDR3 region has 14 residues. Germline loops: CDR1 SGHAT, CDR2 FQNNGV. V lost 3 bases to trimming and J lost 6 bases, with 11 bases between them. The chain's CDR3 is CASSFSGAAGELFF. In nucleotides, the CDR3 is TGTGCCAGCAGCTTTTCGGGAGCTGCCGGGGAGCTGTTTTTT. Combining the CDR3 with reference TRBV11-2 and TRBJ2-2 gives the whole variable domain EAGVAQSPRYKIIEKRQSVAFWCNPISGHATLYWYQQILGQGPKLLIQFQNNGVVDDSQLPKDRFSAERLKGVDSTLKIQPAKLEDSAVYLCASSFSGAAGELFFGEGSRLTVL.

The chain links TRBV11-2 to TRBJ1-1; no firm D call. The length of the CDR3 is 14 residues. Per the germline V gene, CDR1 is SGHAT and CDR2 is FQNNGV. Trimming removed 7 bases from V and 4 bases from J, with 16 bases in between. The CDR3 sequence is CASTRGGPGTEAFF. DNA of the CDR3: TGTGCCAGCACCAGAGGCGGTCCCGGCACTGAAGCTTTCTTT.

The chain joins TRBV10-1 to TRBJ2-1, with D possibly matching TRBD2 (5 bases). The CDR3 runs to 15 residues. Germline V CDR1 and CDR2: WNHNN, SYGVQD (reference sequence). The V and J ends lost 4 bases and 6 bases respectively, with 16 bases between them. The CDR3 DNA reads as TGCGCCAGCAGTGTAAGCGGCGGAGGACTCAATGAGCAGTTCTTC. It is translated as CASSVSGGGLNEQFF.

This chain links TRBV28 with TRBJ1-1, with D unclear. The length of the CDR3 is 12 residues. V gave up 5 bases and J gave up 1 base, with 5 bases separating them. Germline loops: CDR1 MDHEN, CDR2 SYDVKM. The CDR3 reads CASSTPNTEAFF. As DNA, the CDR3 is TGTGCCAGCAGTACACCGAACACTGAAGCTTTCTTT.

The chain couples TRBV2 to TRBJ2-2; 11 nucleotides agree with TRBD2. The V gene's germline CDR1 is SNHLY and CDR2 FYNNEI. There are 14 residues in the CDR3. The junction had 7 bases not matched to a gene; V was cut back by 10 bases and J by 6 bases. Here the CDR3 reads CATLAGGPSGELFF. CDR3 DNA sequence: TGTGCCACCTTAGCGGGAGGGCCTTCCGGGGAGCTGTTTTTT. The full variable domain, its missing parts supplied by reference TRBV2 and TRBJ2-2, is EPEVTQTPSHQVTQMGQEVILRCVPISNHLYFYWYRQILGQKVEFLVSFYNNEISEKSEIFDDQFSVERPDGSNFTLKIRSTKLEDSAMYFCATLAGGPSGELFFGEGSRLTVL.

The rearrangement uses TRBV28 and TRBJ2-7; a weak D match, TRBD2 (5 bases). The CDR3 runs to 14 residues. V lost 3 bases and J 3 bases, leaving 12 bases between the germline ends. CDR1 MDHEN and CDR2 SYDVKM come from the germline V gene. The DNA for the CDR3 is TGTGCCAGCAGTTTTGGCGGGTCTATCTACGAGCAGTACTTC. It translates to CASSFGGSIYEQYF.

The chain joins TRBV5-4 to TRBJ1-2; a weak D match, TRBD1 (5 bases). The CDR3 loop spans 15 amino acids. The V gene's germline CDR1 is SGHNT and CDR2 YYREEE (reference sequence). V lost 0 bases, J lost 3 bases, and 12 bases lay in between. The CDR3 region has the DNA TGTGCCAGCAGCTTGGGTCCAGGGTCGGACTATGGCTACACCTTC. Amino acids: CASSLGPGSDYGYTF.

V gene TRBV11-1 combines with J gene TRBJ2-1; TRBD2 agrees at 8 bases. CDR1 and CDR2 (germline): SGHAT, FQDESV (reference sequence). CDR3 length: 13 residues. The V gene end was trimmed by 6 bases and the J gene end by 8 bases; junction bases not matched to a gene: 6. CDR3 protein: CASRREGPYEQFF. As DNA, the CDR3 is TGTGCCAGCAGACGGGAGGGCCCCTATGAGCAGTTCTTC.

The rearrangement uses TRBV3-1 (or the pseudogene TRBV3-2) and TRBJ1-1, with 9 bases matching TRBD1. Trimming at V came to 4 bases and at J to 6 bases, leaving 12 bases not matched to a gene. Germline values: CDR1 LGHDT, CDR2 YNNKEL (reference sequence). The CDR3 length is 16 residues. The CDR3: CASSRGPGQGMPEAFF. The CDR3 DNA sequence: TGTGCCAGCAGCCGTGGACCGGGACAGGGTATGCCTGAAGCTTTCTTT.

The chain recombines TRBV28 with TRBJ2-5; tentative D call: TRBD1 (6 bases). CDR3 length equals 16 residues. The V gene's germline CDR1 is MDHEN and CDR2 SYDVKM. The V end was cut by 6 bases, the J end by 1 base, with 18 bases between. CDR3 protein: CASSNQGHPVQETQYF. CDR3 nucleotides: TGTGCCAGCAGCAACCAGGGACATCCCGTCCAAGAGACCCAGTACTTC.

This chain links TRBV28 with TRBJ2-4; 9 bases agree with TRBD2. V was pared by 5 bases and J by 0 bases, with 5 bases of the junction left unmatched. CDR3 length equals 16 residues. The germline gives CDR1 MDHEN, CDR2 SYDVKM. CDR3 region: CASSPLAGLAKNIQYF. CDR3 sequence (DNA): TGTGCCAGCAGTCCTCTAGCGGGGCTAGCCAAAAACATTCAGTACTTC.

This clone showed up just once. J is TRBJ1-6 and V is TRBV28, with a tentative D call TRBD1 (6 bases). CDR3 size: 13 residues. Germline CDR1 reads MDHEN; CDR2 reads SYDVKM. Trimming pared 6 bases from V and 9 bases from J, leaving 12 bases between. The CDR3, as DNA: TGTGCCAGCAGGGGACACGGAACTTCACCCCTCCACTTT. Translating it yields CASRGHGTSPLHF.

The chain carries TRBV28 and TRBJ2-7, with D possibly being TRBD2 (6 bases). Germline V gene lookup returns CDR1 MDHEN and CDR2 SYDVKM. Between the trimmed V and J ends, which lost 5 bases and 3 bases, there was a span of 8 bases. This CDR3 region has 12 residues. CDR3 region: CASSRLGYEQYF. As DNA, the CDR3 is TGTGCCAGCAGTAGACTAGGCTACGAGCAGTACTTC.

This clone has only a few counts. The V call is TRBV19, the J call TRBJ1-2, with TRBD1 matching 8 bases. This CDR3 contains 16 residues. After removal of 3 bases from V and 3 bases from J, the junction contained 9 bases not matched to a gene. The germline CDR1 and CDR2 sequences are LNHDA and SQIVND (reference sequence). The CDR3 protein is CASSMYSGQGDYGYTF. CDR3 in DNA: TGTGCCAGTAGTATGTACTCCGGACAGGGCGACTATGGCTACACCTTC.

V usage is TRBV19 and J usage is TRBJ2-7; 7 nucleotides agree with TRBD2. The CDR3 totals 17 residues. J gave up 2 bases and V 2 bases, and 12 bases lay outside the gene matches. Germline CDR1 reads LNHDA; CDR2 reads SQIVND (reference sequence). The CDR3 DNA is TGTGCCAGTAGTATACTACTCGGGACTACATCCACCTACGAGCAGTACTTC. Translated, it gives CASSILLGTTSTYEQYF.

The rearrangement joins TRBV13 to TRBJ1-2; D gene uncertain. CDR1 and CDR2 (germline): PRHDT, FYEKMQ (reference sequence). Trimming shortened V by 1 base and J by 3 bases, and 9 bases separated the two germline ends. This CDR3 is 14 amino acids long. The CDR3 DNA is TGTGCCAGCAGCTTAGTAAGAGGGTACTATGGCTACACCTTC. Amino acids: CASSLVRGYYGYTF.

The DNA for the CDR3 is TGTGCCAGCAGTCTACAGGGGGACTACAATGAGCAGTTCTTC. It translates to CASSLQGDYNEQFF. The chain carries TRBV6-5 and TRBJ2-1; 8 bases fit TRBD1. V was clipped by 5 bases and J by 3 bases; unmatched bases: 3. CDR1 and CDR2 (germline): MNHEY, SVGAGI. This CDR3 is 14 amino acids long.

The chain uses TRBV18 and TRBJ1-5; D unresolved. Trimming took off 3 bases at V and 4 bases at J, with 10 bases between the two ends. The CDR3 loop spans 14 amino acids. Germline CDR1 KGHSH, CDR2 LQKENI. CDR3 sequence: CASSPTTTNQPQHF. CDR3 nucleotides: TGTGCCAGCTCACCCACCACAACAAATCAGCCCCAGCATTTT.